This T cell receptor beta chain stems from a study of blood T cell repertoires in COVID-19 (TCRdb year 2020). Background for the entire study: Samples from collaborators originated in the United States, Italy and Spain and spanned both the acute and convalescent phases of COVID-19. HLA class I and class II types, where available, came from metadata supplied by the sample provider rather than from assay-based typing. Deeply sampled blood TCRbeta repertoires from subjects exposed to, actively infected with, or recovered from COVID-19 were included in the dataset. A de-identified subject ID, COVID-19 status, age in years and sex were almost always included in the sample metadata. The repertoires were released in a freely available public database meant as a resource for research on the immune response to SARS-CoV-2. Samples came from the ongoing ImmuneRACE study (first 160 participants) plus 1,254 subjects from 6 global collaborators. The prospective study material was composed of cDNA or gDNA derived from T cells, B-cell-depleted T cells, or PBMCs. General conclusions and limits of the study: Clinical and demographic metadata were provided uncurated, with the amount varying by source and participant.

Enrolling through a virtual design, the prospective study's participants ranged in age from about 18 to 100 years and lived across 24 United States geographic areas. To assign participants to cohorts, the prospective study relied on clinical history that participants themselves reported in a screening survey and a study questionnaire. For ImmuneRACE Cohort 3, a participant was defined as recovered based on two consecutive negative NP/OP PCR tests, clearance by a healthcare professional, or resolution of symptoms. Each participant in the prospective study had whole blood, serum and a nasopharyngeal or oropharyngeal swab collected by mobile phlebotomists. Participants in the prospective study had the option to provide additional blood draws and questionnaires over a roughly 2-month period. Before DNA extraction, blood samples from the prospective study were shipped at room temperature or frozen.

TCRbeta CDR3 regions were amplified from genomic DNA using the immunoSEQ Assay, a bias-controlled multiplex PCR. The published analysis was carried out like this. The number of nucleated cells in each sample was estimated by amplification of reference gene primers within the assay. To quantify the absolute abundance of each unique TCRbeta CDR3 rearrangement, sequence reads were collapsed and filtered. For each sample, productive Simpson clonality was calculated as the square root of Simpson's diversity index over productive rearrangements. What TCRdb holds here is the immuneACCESS table cut down to in-frame rearrangements. Part of the clones is not present; checked against another copy, under half of the missing clones reflect an unresolved V gene, and the others are unexplained. The V and J calls and clone size are taken from that table; D and trimming were inferred from the DNA. Counted in this sample were 150,000 to 200,000 clones; over 75% of them appeared once. The top ten hold approximately 10% of the sample.

This clone was detected only a few times. Its cognate antigen has yet to be identified. No base quality values were provided; no much bigger clone lies one nucleotide off. The receptor was derived from a man over 45 who had recovered from COVID-19. Sequenced material: PBMCs or T cells enriched from blood (not recorded which).

The CDR3 reads as follows: CASSQGYEQYF. The nucleotide sequence reads TGTGCCAGCAGTCAGGGCTACGAGCAGTACTTC. The rearranged segments are TRBV2 and TRBJ2-7; the D segment could be TRBD1, given 5 matching bases. CDR1 is given as SNHLY and CDR2 as FYNNEI, both from the germline V gene. The V and J ends are trimmed by 5 bases and 3 bases, leaving 5 bases between them. From the cysteine up to the phenylalanine, the CDR3 has a length of 11 residues. The read is trimmed to its CDR3 DNA, 33 bases read in frame from base 1.